Listed below are T cell receptor beta chains from one sample, sequenced in a study of human T cells and chemical hapten exposure. MiXCR was run by TCRdb on the RACE reads, yielding one entry per CDR3 protein. This sample has some 360,000 distinct CDR3 sequences, with roughly 4.6% found just once. The specimen comprised whole blood, sampled in connection with sensitization to the hapten diphenylcyclopropenone (DPC). The receptors stem from a woman in her forties or fifties with alopecia areata. Some clones in this sample may be carry-over from other donors' samples. CDR3s include the opening cysteine and the closing phenylalanine or tryptophan. A D gene is named only where the DNA matches it firmly. A clone size is listed for some rows: how often the clone was seen (once, few, many), or a class if it is expanded.

cdr3_nt: TGTGCCAGCAGCCAAGAGTCCGGGCTAGCGGATTCCTACGAGCAGTACTTC
cdr3_aa: CASSQESGLADSYEQYF
cdr3_length: 17
clone_size: NA
d_call: TRBD2
v_call: TRBV4-2
j_call: TRBJ2-7

cdr3_nt: TGCAGTGCTGGATCGTTAGTAGAGGTGGCGCAGCCCCAGCATTTT
cdr3_aa: CSAGSLVEVAQPQHF
cdr3_length: 15
clone_size: few
d_call: NA
v_call: TRBV20-1
j_call: TRBJ1-5

cdr3_nt: TGCGCCAGCAGCTGGACAGGGGAGGGCAATCAGCCCCAGCATTTT
cdr3_aa: CASSWTGEGNQPQHF
cdr3_length: 15
clone_size: NA
d_call: TRBD1
v_call: TRBV5-1
j_call: TRBJ1-5

cdr3_nt: TGTGCCAGCAGCTTCCTGACAGGCCCGAGTTCTGGAAACACCATATATTTT
cdr3_aa: CASSFLTGPSSGNTIYF
cdr3_length: 17
clone_size: few
d_call: NA
v_call: TRBV9
j_call: TRBJ1-3

cdr3_nt: TGCAGTGCTAGTCCCCCGGGGGTGACAGATACGCAGTATTTT
cdr3_aa: CSASPPGVTDTQYF
cdr3_length: 14
clone_size: many
d_call: NA
v_call: TRBV20-1
j_call: TRBJ2-3

cdr3_nt: TGCAGCGTTGCCAGCTCTGGAAACACCATATATTTT
cdr3_aa: CSVASSGNTIYF
cdr3_length: 12
clone_size: few
d_call: NA
v_call: TRBV29-1
j_call: TRBJ1-3

cdr3_nt: TGTGCCAGCAGCATTACGGCAGGGTCTGGGGCCAACGTCCTGACTTTC
cdr3_aa: CASSITAGSGANVLTF
cdr3_length: 16
clone_size: many
d_call: NA
v_call: TRBV12-3/TRBV12-4
j_call: TRBJ2-6

cdr3_nt: TGTGCCAGCAGCCAAGATACAGGAGATGAGCAGTTCTTC
cdr3_aa: CASSQDTGDEQFF
cdr3_length: 13
clone_size: many
d_call: NA
v_call: TRBV3-1
j_call: TRBJ2-1

cdr3_nt: TGTGCCAGCAGCCGCCGGGACAGGGGTGATGGCTACACCTTC
cdr3_aa: CASSRRDRGDGYTF
cdr3_length: 14
clone_size: NA
d_call: TRBD1
v_call: TRBV6-6
j_call: TRBJ1-2

cdr3_nt: TGTGCCAGCAGCTTAGTCCCAGCGGGAAGCTCTGGGGCCAACGTCCTGACTTTC
cdr3_aa: CASSLVPAGSSGANVLTF
cdr3_length: 18
clone_size: many
d_call: TRBD2
v_call: TRBV7-2
j_call: TRBJ2-6

cdr3_nt: TGTGCCAGCTCACCTCTTCAGGGGACACCTGAAGCTTTCTTT
cdr3_aa: CASSPLQGTPEAFF
cdr3_length: 14
clone_size: NA
d_call: NA
v_call: TRBV18
j_call: TRBJ1-1

cdr3_nt: TGTGCCAGCAGTTTATTAAGACTAGCGGGGGGTGGCACAGATACGCAGTATTTT
cdr3_aa: CASSLLRLAGGGTDTQYF
cdr3_length: 18
clone_size: many
d_call: TRBD2
v_call: TRBV27
j_call: TRBJ2-3

cdr3_nt: TGCAGTGCTAGAGACTTACAGGGTAACCAGCCCCAGCATTTT
cdr3_aa: CSARDLQGNQPQHF
cdr3_length: 14
clone_size: NA
d_call: NA
v_call: TRBV20-1
j_call: TRBJ1-5

cdr3_nt: TGTGCCAGCACGAACCCGGGGAGCACAGATACGCAGTATTTT
cdr3_aa: CASTNPGSTDTQYF
cdr3_length: 14
clone_size: NA
d_call: NA
v_call: TRBV19
j_call: TRBJ2-3

cdr3_nt: TGTGCCAGCAGTGAGGACTTAGCCAAAAACATTCAGTACTTC
cdr3_aa: CASSEDLAKNIQYF
cdr3_length: 14
clone_size: NA
d_call: NA
v_call: TRBV2
j_call: TRBJ2-4

cdr3_nt: TGTGCCAGCAGCTTACCACCCTTGGGTGAAACTAATGAAAAACTGTTTTTT
cdr3_aa: CASSLPPLGETNEKLFF
cdr3_length: 17
clone_size: NA
d_call: NA
v_call: TRBV7-9
j_call: TRBJ1-4

cdr3_nt: TGCAGTGCTAGAGATCAGGGACAACTGTATGAAAAACTGTTTTTT
cdr3_aa: CSARDQGQLYEKLFF
cdr3_length: 15
clone_size: few
d_call: NA
v_call: TRBV20-1
j_call: TRBJ1-4

cdr3_nt: TGTGCCAGCAGCACTGGGGGGGCATGGGAGCAGTTCTTC
cdr3_aa: CASSTGGAWEQFF
cdr3_length: 13
clone_size: few
d_call: NA
v_call: TRBV12-3/TRBV12-4
j_call: TRBJ2-1

cdr3_nt: TGTGCCAGCAGCTTAACCGGGAGTAGGACCTACGAGCAGTACTTC
cdr3_aa: CASSLTGSRTYEQYF
cdr3_length: 15
clone_size: few
d_call: NA
v_call: TRBV7-9
j_call: TRBJ2-7

cdr3_nt: TGTGCCAGCAGCTTGGACAGGGTAATTGATGAGCAGTTCTTC
cdr3_aa: CASSLDRVIDEQFF
cdr3_length: 14
clone_size: few
d_call: TRBD1
v_call: TRBV7-9
j_call: TRBJ2-1

cdr3_nt: TGTGCCAGCAGCACCGGACTTGGGAGCGGTCTAGCCAAAAACATTCAGTACTTC
cdr3_aa: CASSTGLGSGLAKNIQYF
cdr3_length: 18
clone_size: many
d_call: NA
v_call: TRBV21-1
j_call: TRBJ2-4

cdr3_nt: TGCAGCGTTCCGGAGATGAACACTGAAGCTTTCTTT
cdr3_aa: CSVPEMNTEAFF
cdr3_length: 12
clone_size: few
d_call: NA
v_call: TRBV29-1
j_call: TRBJ1-1

cdr3_nt: TGCAGTGCTAGAGATGCCGGGACAGCCTATGGCTACACCTTC
cdr3_aa: CSARDAGTAYGYTF
cdr3_length: 14
clone_size: NA
d_call: TRBD1
v_call: TRBV20-1
j_call: TRBJ1-2

cdr3_nt: TGTGCCAGCAGTTACTCGGGGGCTCCCTACGAGCAGTACTTC
cdr3_aa: CASSYSGAPYEQYF
cdr3_length: 14
clone_size: many
d_call: NA
v_call: TRBV6-5
j_call: TRBJ2-7

cdr3_nt: TGTGCCAGCAGTGAAGCGTCGGGACAGGGGAAGGGCTACACCTTC
cdr3_aa: CASSEASGQGKGYTF
cdr3_length: 15
clone_size: few
d_call: TRBD1
v_call: TRBV6-1
j_call: TRBJ1-2

cdr3_nt: TGTGCCAGCACGGAGAGAAGCGAGCAGTACTTC
cdr3_aa: CASTERSEQYF
cdr3_length: 11
clone_size: few
d_call: NA
v_call: TRBV12-3/TRBV12-4
j_call: TRBJ2-7

cdr3_nt: TGTGCCAGCAGTTCATATTGGGCGAGAACTCGTGTCGCGGATACGCAGTATTTT
cdr3_aa: CASSSYWARTRVADTQYF
cdr3_length: 18
clone_size: NA
d_call: NA
v_call: TRBV28
j_call: TRBJ2-3

cdr3_nt: TGCAGTGCACCAACAGGGGGCAAGAACTATGGCTACACCTTC
cdr3_aa: CSAPTGGKNYGYTF
cdr3_length: 14
clone_size: NA
d_call: TRBD1
v_call: TRBV20-1
j_call: TRBJ1-2

cdr3_nt: TGCAGCGTCTCAACGGCCCAACTTTGGAATGAGCAGTTCTTC
cdr3_aa: CSVSTAQLWNEQFF
cdr3_length: 14
clone_size: few
d_call: NA
v_call: TRBV29-1
j_call: TRBJ2-1

cdr3_nt: TGCAGCGTCCCAGCGGAGACCCAGTACTTC
cdr3_aa: CSVPAETQYF
cdr3_length: 10
clone_size: many
d_call: NA
v_call: TRBV29-1
j_call: TRBJ2-5

cdr3_nt: TGTGCCAGCAGCTCCTTCTCACAGGGAACTGAAGCTTTCTTT
cdr3_aa: CASSSFSQGTEAFF
cdr3_length: 14
clone_size: NA
d_call: NA
v_call: TRBV7-2
j_call: TRBJ1-1

cdr3_nt: TGTGCCAGCAGTTTCGGCCTACCGGGGGTAGATACGCAGTATTTT
cdr3_aa: CASSFGLPGVDTQYF
cdr3_length: 15
clone_size: many
d_call: NA
v_call: TRBV12-3/TRBV12-4
j_call: TRBJ2-3

cdr3_nt: TGTGCCAGCAGGCAAATAGCGGAAGCCAAAAACATTCAGTACTTC
cdr3_aa: CASRQIAEAKNIQYF
cdr3_length: 15
clone_size: many
d_call: NA
v_call: TRBV6-5
j_call: TRBJ2-4

cdr3_nt: TGTGCCAGCACCCTAGTAGCGGGGGTCACAGATACGCAGTATTTT
cdr3_aa: CASTLVAGVTDTQYF
cdr3_length: 15
clone_size: NA
d_call: TRBD2
v_call: TRBV6-1
j_call: TRBJ2-3

cdr3_nt: TGTGCCAGTCAGCCCCCGGGACTAGCGGGGGCAGATACGCAGTATTTT
cdr3_aa: CASQPPGLAGADTQYF
cdr3_length: 16
clone_size: many
d_call: TRBD2
v_call: TRBV2
j_call: TRBJ2-3

cdr3_nt: TGTGCCAGCAGTTATGTGGGACAGCCATCAGATACGCAGTATTTT
cdr3_aa: CASSYVGQPSDTQYF
cdr3_length: 15
clone_size: many
d_call: TRBD1
v_call: TRBV6-6
j_call: TRBJ2-3

cdr3_nt: TGTGCCAGCAGTTTAGTCGGACAGGGCTCGAGCACTGAAGCTTTCTTT
cdr3_aa: CASSLVGQGSSTEAFF
cdr3_length: 16
clone_size: NA
d_call: TRBD1
v_call: TRBV12-3/TRBV12-4
j_call: TRBJ1-1

cdr3_nt: TGTGCCAGCAGCTTGCGAGGGGTTTCAACCGGGGAGCTGTTTTTT
cdr3_aa: CASSLRGVSTGELFF
cdr3_length: 15
clone_size: NA
d_call: NA
v_call: TRBV7-2
j_call: TRBJ2-2

cdr3_nt: TGTGCCAGCAGCGCTTTTGCGGGACAGGGTAATGAGCAGTTCTTC
cdr3_aa: CASSAFAGQGNEQFF
cdr3_length: 15
clone_size: NA
d_call: TRBD1
v_call: TRBV3-1
j_call: TRBJ2-1

cdr3_nt: TGTGCCAGCAGCTTAGATCGGCTTAACCTGGTGGGCTACACCTTC
cdr3_aa: CASSLDRLNLVGYTF
cdr3_length: 15
clone_size: many
d_call: NA
v_call: TRBV7-2
j_call: TRBJ1-2

cdr3_nt: TGTGCCAGCAGCCCACAGGGCGGGGACGGTAATTCACCCCTCCACTTT
cdr3_aa: CASSPQGGDGNSPLHF
cdr3_length: 16
clone_size: few
d_call: NA
v_call: TRBV7-8
j_call: TRBJ1-6

cdr3_nt: TGTGCCAGCAGTTACCCCAGCTTAAATCAGCCCCAGCATTTT
cdr3_aa: CASSYPSLNQPQHF
cdr3_length: 14
clone_size: many
d_call: NA
v_call: TRBV6-2/TRBV6-3
j_call: TRBJ1-5

cdr3_nt: TGTGCCAGCAGTTACTTAGGACGGACACAAGAGACCCAGTACTTC
cdr3_aa: CASSYLGRTQETQYF
cdr3_length: 15
clone_size: many
d_call: NA
v_call: TRBV6-6
j_call: TRBJ2-5

cdr3_nt: TGTGCCAGCAGTGAACGACTAGCGGGGGGGCCAGATACGCAGTATTTT
cdr3_aa: CASSERLAGGPDTQYF
cdr3_length: 16
clone_size: NA
d_call: TRBD2
v_call: TRBV2
j_call: TRBJ2-3

cdr3_nt: TGTGCCAGCTCACGGCGGGAGGATACAGATACGCAGTATTTT
cdr3_aa: CASSRREDTDTQYF
cdr3_length: 14
clone_size: many
d_call: TRBD2
v_call: TRBV18
j_call: TRBJ2-3

cdr3_nt: TGTGCCAGCAGTGAATGGACAGTTCAAAGCACAGATACGCAGTATTTT
cdr3_aa: CASSEWTVQSTDTQYF
cdr3_length: 16
clone_size: many
d_call: NA
v_call: TRBV6-1
j_call: TRBJ2-3

cdr3_nt: TGTGCCACCAGTTCAGGGACCGGGGAGCTGTTTTTT
cdr3_aa: CATSSGTGELFF
cdr3_length: 12
clone_size: many
d_call: NA
v_call: TRBV24-1
j_call: TRBJ2-2

cdr3_nt: TGTGCCAGCAGCCAAAGGACAGGGGGCGCAGAGACCCAGTACTTC
cdr3_aa: CASSQRTGGAETQYF
cdr3_length: 15
clone_size: many
d_call: TRBD1
v_call: TRBV3-1
j_call: TRBJ2-5

cdr3_nt: TGTGCCAGCAGTCGTAGCTGGGATGAGCAGTTCTTC
cdr3_aa: CASSRSWDEQFF
cdr3_length: 12
clone_size: NA
d_call: NA
v_call: TRBV6-2/TRBV6-3
j_call: TRBJ2-1

cdr3_nt: TGTGCCAGCAGTTTAGCGGGGGCAGAGGAAAACACTGAAGCTTTCTTT
cdr3_aa: CASSLAGAEENTEAFF
cdr3_length: 16
clone_size: few
d_call: NA
v_call: TRBV12-3/TRBV12-4
j_call: TRBJ1-1

cdr3_nt: TGCGCCAGCAGCTCCTACAGTGGCTCCTACGAGCAGTACTTC
cdr3_aa: CASSSYSGSYEQYF
cdr3_length: 14
clone_size: many
d_call: NA
v_call: TRBV5-1
j_call: TRBJ2-7

cdr3_nt: TGTGCCTGGAGTATTGAACGGGACCAAGAGACCCAGTACTTC
cdr3_aa: CAWSIERDQETQYF
cdr3_length: 14
clone_size: few
d_call: NA
v_call: TRBV30
j_call: TRBJ2-5

cdr3_nt: TGTGCCAGCAGCCAAGTGCGTGGGAGGGAAGCTTTCTTT
cdr3_aa: CASSQVRGREAFF
cdr3_length: 13
clone_size: NA
d_call: NA
v_call: TRBV3-1
j_call: TRBJ1-1

cdr3_nt: TGCGCCAGCAGCTTGGATGTAGAGGGGCCCCAGCATTTT
cdr3_aa: CASSLDVEGPQHF
cdr3_length: 13
clone_size: few
d_call: NA
v_call: TRBV5-1
j_call: TRBJ1-5

cdr3_nt: TGTGCCAGCACCCCGGGGGATGCAACTAATGAAAAACTGTTTTTT
cdr3_aa: CASTPGDATNEKLFF
cdr3_length: 15
clone_size: many
d_call: NA
v_call: TRBV9
j_call: TRBJ1-4

cdr3_nt: TGCAGTGCTAGTGACGTAGCGGGCCCCTACGAGCAGTACTTC
cdr3_aa: CSASDVAGPYEQYF
cdr3_length: 14
clone_size: few
d_call: TRBD2
v_call: TRBV20-1
j_call: TRBJ2-7

cdr3_nt: TGCAGCGTTCTTCGCCGGGACAGGGATAGCGAGCAGTACTTC
cdr3_aa: CSVLRRDRDSEQYF
cdr3_length: 14
clone_size: NA
d_call: TRBD1
v_call: TRBV29-1
j_call: TRBJ2-7

cdr3_nt: TGTGCCACCAACTCGGCCGGGAGGGAAAAACTGTTTTTT
cdr3_aa: CATNSAGREKLFF
cdr3_length: 13
clone_size: many
d_call: NA
v_call: TRBV15
j_call: TRBJ1-4

cdr3_nt: TGTGCCAGCAGCTTAGAAGGAACAGGGGGCCACAATGAGCAGTTCTTC
cdr3_aa: CASSLEGTGGHNEQFF
cdr3_length: 16
clone_size: many
d_call: TRBD1
v_call: TRBV11-3
j_call: TRBJ2-1